The source of this T cell receptor beta chain is a study of T cells and Merkel cell carcinoma outcomes. Study-level findings and limits: Repertoire plus T-cell density reportedly predicted Merkel cell carcinoma outcomes.

Profiled with immunoSEQ multiplex PCR; TCRdb holds only in-frame clones, not every one. The sample records over a thousand clones, 80% to 95% being singletons. In the case of this clone: Its antigen remains unknown.

The CDR3 runs 11 residues. Trimming shortened V by 4 bases and J by 6 bases, and 7 bases separated the two germline ends. CDR1 is SGHVS, CDR2 FQNEAQ, per germline. The V and J genes are TRBV7-8 and TRBJ2-7; D is unclear. The receptor's source is a human donor with Merkel cell carcinoma. Sequencing was performed on tumor tissue from Merkel cell carcinoma. The CDR3 here is CASSSTSEQYF. As DNA, the CDR3 is TGTGCCAGCAGCTCCACTTCCGAGCAGTACTTC.